These T cell receptor beta chains were read from a single sample in a study of blood T cell repertoires in COVID-19. Sequencing used immunoSEQ multiplex PCR; TCRdb keeps in-frame clones, though not all of them. Altogether under 300,000 clones are present, 86% being singletons, with the ten largest covering about an eighth. Sequencing used peripheral blood. Every receptor here comes from a woman between 65 and 79 years old with COVID-19, enrolled during active disease. Both conserved end residues are trimmed from each CDR3.

v_call	j_call	cdr3_aa
TRBV24-1	TRBJ2-5	ATSDRGRARETQY
TRBV6-5	TRBJ1-2	ASSYEDRGGYT
TRBV6-5	TRBJ1-2	ASSLRRGRSYGYT
TRBV9	TRBJ1-4	ASSGTGGTNEKLF
TRBV7-2	TRBJ2-7	ASSLIPSSYEQY
TRBV6-5	TRBJ1-1	ASGWTGRKDTEAF
TRBV4-3	TRBJ1-4	ASSQDMRVFEKLF
TRBV11-2	TRBJ2-5	ASSLTGSQETQY
TRBV5-1	TRBJ2-3	ASSFEGFVSDTQY
TRBV6-5	TRBJ1-5	ATFGTGGIQPQH
TRBV14	TRBJ2-2	ASSQNPGDNTGELF
TRBV7-2	TRBJ2-1	ASSSSGGGRAGEQF
TRBV28	TRBJ1-1	ASLDKWGTEAF
TRBV10-3	TRBJ1-1	AISPGGSEAF
TRBV15	TRBJ1-1	ATSRSRDRGLSAAEAF
TRBV5-1	TRBJ2-5	ASSLRGQGAETQY
TRBV7-2	TRBJ2-7	ASSLDGGSSYEQY
TRBV6-6	TRBJ2-1	ASSQTSGASYNEQF
TRBV29-1	TRBJ2-7	SVEVGSLYEQY
TRBV25-1	TRBJ1-1	ASSEDRVSTEAF
TRBV5-8	TRBJ2-3	ASSLAGSAYRTDTQY
TRBV11-2	TRBJ2-2	ASSLVIAGELF